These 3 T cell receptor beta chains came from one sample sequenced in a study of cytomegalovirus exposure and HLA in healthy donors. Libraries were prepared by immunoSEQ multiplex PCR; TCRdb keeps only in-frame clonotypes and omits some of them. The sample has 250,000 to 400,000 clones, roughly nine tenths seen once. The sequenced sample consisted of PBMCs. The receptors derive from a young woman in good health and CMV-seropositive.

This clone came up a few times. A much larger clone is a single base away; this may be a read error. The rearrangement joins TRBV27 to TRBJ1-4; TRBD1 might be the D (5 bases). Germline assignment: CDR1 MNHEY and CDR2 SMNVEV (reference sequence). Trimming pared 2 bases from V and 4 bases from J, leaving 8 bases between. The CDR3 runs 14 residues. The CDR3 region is CASSLAGFNEKLFF. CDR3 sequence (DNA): TGTGCCAGCAGTTTAGCAGGGTTTAATGAAAAACTGTTTTTT.

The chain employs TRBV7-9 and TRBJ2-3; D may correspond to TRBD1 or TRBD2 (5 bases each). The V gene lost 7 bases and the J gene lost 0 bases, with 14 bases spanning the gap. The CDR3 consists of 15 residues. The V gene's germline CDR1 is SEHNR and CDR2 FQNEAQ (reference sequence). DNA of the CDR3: TGTGCCAGCAACGTGGGGCTAGCTAGCACAGATACGCAGTATTTT. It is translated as CASNVGLASTDTQYF. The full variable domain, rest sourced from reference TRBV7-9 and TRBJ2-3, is DTGVSQNPRHKITKRGQNVTFRCDPISEHNRLYWYRQTLGQGPEFLTYFQNEAQLEKSRLLSDRFSAERPKGSFSTLEIQRTEQGDSAMYLCASNVGLASTDTQYFGPGTRLTVL.

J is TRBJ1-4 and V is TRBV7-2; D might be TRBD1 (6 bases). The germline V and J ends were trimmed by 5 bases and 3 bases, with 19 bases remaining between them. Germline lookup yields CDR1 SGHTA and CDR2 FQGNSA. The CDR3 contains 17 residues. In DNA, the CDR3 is TGTGCCAGCAGCAAGTTCGCACAGGGTAGGGCTAATGAAAAACTGTTTTTT. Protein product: CASSKFAQGRANEKLFF.